The 15 T cell receptor beta chains listed next were all sequenced from one sample in a study of cytomegalovirus exposure and HLA in healthy donors (dated by TCRdb to 2016 to 2017). The protocol used for the library was the immunoSEQ multiplex PCR assay. TCRdb took this table from immuneACCESS and kept in-frame rearrangements with V and J called. Such tables lack part of the clones; where checked against another copy, unresolved V genes explain under half of the gap, and the rest is unexplained. This sample has some 150,000 clones in its table, and around 93% of those were observed once. The ten largest clones represent 1.5% to 2% of the sample. Specimen: PBMCs. The receptors were sampled from a man between 18 and 29 years old in good health and CMV-seropositive.

This sequence joins TRBV2 and TRBJ1-1; TRBD1 matches 8 bases. Looked up from germline, CDR1 is SNHLY and CDR2 is FYNNEI. The CDR3 is made up of 14 amino acids. V gave up 4 bases and J gave up 1 base; unmatched junction bases: 2. The CDR3 loop reads CASSAGTGNTEAFF. CDR3 DNA sequence: TGTGCCAGCAGTGCCGGGACAGGGAACACTGAAGCTTTCTTT.

This chain uses TRBV6-1 with TRBJ1-2; perhaps TRBD1 as D (5 bases). The germline V and J ends were trimmed by 2 bases and 0 bases, with 19 bases remaining between them. This CDR3 has 18 amino acids. The germline gives CDR1 MNHNS, CDR2 SASEGT. The CDR3: CASSEPIWQGIANYGYTF. In DNA form, the CDR3 reads TGTGCCAGCAGTGAACCCATTTGGCAGGGAATAGCTAACTATGGCTACACCTTC.

J is TRBJ1-3 and V is TRBV6-1, with D unresolved. V lost 4 bases and J lost 0, with 7 bases in between. Looked up from germline, CDR1 is MNHNS and CDR2 is SASEGT. The CDR3 sequence is 14 residues long. Here the CDR3 DNA reads TGTGCCAGCAGTGCACAGACCTCTGGAAACACCATATATTTT. Protein sequence: CASSAQTSGNTIYF.

The chain combines TRBV19 with TRBJ2-1; a weak D match, TRBD2 (6 bases). Deletions cut 0 bases from V and 0 bases from J, with 9 bases between. CDR3 length: 16 residues. Germline assignment: CDR1 LNHDA and CDR2 SQIVND (reference sequence). Here the CDR3 DNA reads TGTGCCAGTAGTATAGAGGGACTTAACTCCTACAATGAGCAGTTCTTC. It codes for CASSIEGLNSYNEQFF.

The genes are TRBV28 and TRBJ2-7; the match to TRBD2 covers 10 bases. Germline CDR1 reads MDHEN; CDR2 reads SYDVKM. The CDR3 totals 15 residues. V was clipped by 5 bases and J by 2 bases; unmatched bases: 6. CDR3 amino acids: CASSRRTSGTYEQYF. Here the CDR3 DNA reads TGTGCCAGCAGTCGTCGGACTAGCGGCACCTACGAGCAGTACTTC.

V is TRBV29-1 and J is TRBJ1-1; the D is unclear. Trimming removed 7 bases from V and 4 bases from J, with 22 bases in between. This CDR3 region has 15 residues. Germline values: CDR1 SQVTM, CDR2 ANQGSEA. CDR3 DNA: TGCAGCGCGTTCGGGATGGACGCAGGACCCACTGAAGCTTTCTTT. Its translation: CSAFGMDAGPTEAFF. The variable domain in full, with the rest retrieved from reference TRBV29-1 and TRBJ1-1, is SAVISQKPSRDICQRGTSLTIQCQVDSQVTMMFWYRQQPGQSLTLIATANQGSEATYESGFVIDKFPISRPNLTFSTLTVSNMSPEDSSIYLCSAFGMDAGPTEAFFGQGTRLTVV.

This chain joins TRBV6-5 and TRBJ2-3, with D perhaps TRBD1 (5 bases). CDR1 and CDR2 from the germline V gene are MNHEY and SVGAGI. The CDR3 has 13 amino acids. V shed 6 bases and J shed 6 bases, with 13 bases lying between them. The DNA for the CDR3 is TGTGCCAGCAGCCAAGTAGCAGGGGATACGCAGTATTTT. Residues: CASSQVAGDTQYF.

This chain joins TRBV9 and TRBJ2-1; TRBD1 matches at 12 bases. With 4 bases clipped from V and 7 bases from J, the junction kept 15 bases outside the gene matches. This CDR3 spans 18 amino acids. Germline CDR1 SGDLS, CDR2 YYNGEE. CDR3 in DNA: TGTGCCAGCAGCTTCCCCCGGCGGGGACAGGGGGCCCAGAATGAGCAGTTCTTC. Translated, it gives CASSFPRRGQGAQNEQFF.

The chain links TRBV5-1 to TRBJ2-7, with D possibly TRBD1 on 5 matching bases. Germline-derived CDR1 and CDR2 are SGHRS and YFSETQ. The germline V and J ends were trimmed by 1 base and 2 bases, with 10 bases remaining between them. This CDR3 has 14 residues. In nucleotides, the CDR3 is TGCGCCAGCAGCTTGACAGGTTTTACCTACGAGCAGTACTTC. It codes for CASSLTGFTYEQYF.

The chain employs TRBV10-2 and TRBJ2-7; D may be TRBD2 (6 bases). Between the trimmed V and J ends, which lost 6 bases and 4 bases, there was a span of 13 bases. CDR3 length: 13 amino acids. Per germline, CDR1 WSHSY and CDR2 SAAADI. Here the CDR3 DNA reads TGCGCCAGCAGCGACTGGGACTTTTACGAGCAGTACTTC. As protein: CASSDWDFYEQYF.

This chain uses TRBV5-6 with TRBJ1-2; D ambiguous. This CDR3 is 15 amino acids long. Between the trimmed V and J ends, which lost 6 bases and 4 bases, there was a span of 19 bases. Germline loops: CDR1 SGHDT, CDR2 YYEEEE. CDR3 sequence reads: CASTRGRVLGYGYTF. Here the CDR3 DNA reads TGTGCCAGCACCCGCGGTCGGGTCTTGGGCTATGGCTACACCTTC.

The V and J genes are TRBV19 and TRBJ2-3, with TRBD2 matching over 8 bases. CDR3 length equals 16 residues. CDR1 LNHDA and CDR2 SQIVND come from the germline V gene (reference sequence). The V segment lost 0 bases and the J segment 2 bases; nucleotides outside the gene matches: 4. Written as DNA, the CDR3 is TGTGCCAGTAGTATAGATCCGGGGGGGCCCACAGATACGCAGTATTTT. Its translation is CASSIDPGGPTDTQYF.

J is TRBJ2-2 and V is TRBV18; the D is unclear. Trimming cost V 6 bases and J 7 bases, with 18 bases left between them. Germline-derived CDR1 and CDR2 are KGHSH and LQKENI. CDR3 length: 15 amino acids. The chain's CDR3 is CASSSRRGLGGELFF. The CDR3, as DNA: TGTGCCAGCTCCAGCAGACGAGGCCTGGGCGGGGAGCTGTTTTTT.

The chain has TRBV5-1 and TRBJ2-3; no reliable D call. In germline, CDR1 is SGHRS, CDR2 YFSETQ. The CDR3 contains 11 residues. Deletions cut 3 bases from V and 4 bases from J, with 3 bases between. CDR3 region: CASSSSDTQYF. The CDR3 DNA follows: TGCGCCAGCAGCTCCTCAGATACGCAGTATTTT.

The genes are TRBV2 and TRBJ2-7; 8 bases agree with TRBD2. CDR1 and CDR2 (germline): SNHLY, FYNNEI. J gave up 1 base and V 3 bases, and 2 bases lay outside the gene matches. This CDR3 contains 14 residues. Here the CDR3 DNA reads TGTGCCAGCAGTGATCCTAGCGGGTCCTACGAGCAGTACTTC. Its protein product is CASSDPSGSYEQYF.